The entry that follows covers one TCR beta chain sequence. The data derive from a study of sequential checkpoint blockade in melanoma. At the level of the study: Arm A got nivolumab then ipilimumab; arm B the reverse, 1:1. Maintenance nivolumab came after either treatment sequence.

The ends were cut back, 1 base at V and 0 bases at J, with 10 bases in the middle. The CDR3 contains 15 residues. Germline V gene sequence: CDR1 LGHNA, CDR2 YSLEER. Regarding treatment: randomized to nivolumab then ipilimumab (arm A) or the reverse (arm B). From thawed PBMCs, live CD3+CD8+ cells negative for CD19 and CD56 were sorted. Sequencing was performed with immunoSEQ multiplex PCR; in TCRdb, only in-frame clones are kept and a portion is missing. This table has roughly 23,000 clones, 80% to 85% appearing once. This chain joins TRBV4-3 and TRBJ2-7, with D possibly TRBD1 on 5 matching bases. The material sequenced was CD8+ T cells sorted from blood (inferred from file names), taken from a patient given nivolumab and ipilimumab in sequence. The receptor's source is a human donor with melanoma. The CDR3 nucleotides are TGCGCCAGCAGCCAAGCGGCAGGGTACTCCTACGAGCAGTACTTC. Residues: CASSQAAGYSYEQYF.